Below, 14 T cell receptor beta chains from the same sample are listed, as sequenced in a study of T cells in Graves' hyperthyroidism and ophthalmopathy. Amplified TCR beta CDR3 regions derived from RNA transcripts. HTBI primers were used for first-round RT-PCR of the TCR CDR3. One entry per CDR3 protein results from TCRdb running MiXCR on the multiplex PCR reads. In the table there are 750,000 to 950,000 distinct CDR3 sequences, roughly 37% of which are singletons. Source material: blood. All receptors derive from a man aged 18 to 30 with Graves' hyperthyroidism.

A remark on this clonotype: This clone may be a read error of a much larger clone one base away. The chain employs TRBV7-6 and TRBJ2-7; 9 nucleotides agree with TRBD2. This CDR3 is 14 amino acids long. Germline-derived CDR1 and CDR2 are SGHVS and FNYEAQ. The CDR3 region has the DNA TGTGCCTGCAGCTTAAGAGCGGGAGGCGACGAGCAGTACTTC. This translates into CACSLRAGGDEQYF.

This clonotype was seen only a few times. The gene calls are TRBV4-1 and TRBJ1-5; 8 nucleotides align to TRBD1. The J segment lost 7 bases and the V segment lost 4 bases, leaving 9 bases of the junction unmatched. Germline V gene sequence: CDR1 MGHRA, CDR2 YSYEKL. The CDR3 sequence is 15 residues long. Here the CDR3 reads CASSRRTGPHQPQHF. CDR3 coding DNA: TGCGCCAGCAGCCGTAGGACAGGGCCGCACCAGCCCCAGCATTTT.

The chain links TRBV10-3 to TRBJ2-6; D is possibly TRBD1 or TRBD2 (5 bases each). V lost 5 bases and J 3 bases, leaving 17 bases between the germline ends. CDR1 and CDR2 from the germline V gene are ENHRY and SYGVKD. CDR3 length: 17 residues. The CDR3 reads CAISPGDGRLGANVLTF. DNA of the CDR3: TGTGCCATCAGTCCTGGGGACGGCCGCCTTGGGGCCAACGTCCTGACTTTC.

This clonotype showed up just a few times. The J gene is TRBJ1-1, the V gene TRBV20-1; no firm D call. Deletions cut 0 bases from V and 6 bases from J, with 11 bases between. Germline V gene sequence: CDR1 DFQATT, CDR2 SNEGSKA (reference sequence). There are 13 residues in the CDR3. As DNA, the CDR3 is TGCAGTGCTAGAGATCGTACCACCTCTGAAGCTTTCTTT. This gives the protein CSARDRTTSEAFF.

This clonotype was detected ten times or more. The rearrangement uses TRBV15 and TRBJ2-7, with 8 positions matching TRBD2. The trim removed 2 bases at V and 2 bases at J, leaving 5 bases unmatched. This CDR3 has 15 residues. The germline V gene encodes CDR1 LNHNV and CDR2 YYDKDF (reference sequence). The CDR3 protein is CATSRTGTRAYEQYF. The CDR3 bases are TGTGCCACCAGCAGAACCGGGACTAGAGCCTACGAGCAGTACTTC.

The CDR3 sequence is CAIRRREKLFF. Written as DNA, the CDR3 is TGTGCCATCCGAAGGCGTGAAAAACTGTTTTTT. The chain couples TRBV6-5 to TRBJ1-4; D is ambiguous. The CDR3 has 11 amino acids. V gave up 10 bases and J gave up 7 bases, with 10 bases separating them. Germline-derived CDR1 and CDR2 are MNHEY and SVGAGI.

The table lists this clonotype with a few counts. J is TRBJ2-7 and V is TRBV5-1; D not resolved. The CDR3 has 12 amino acids. Germline V gene lookup returns CDR1 SGHRS and CDR2 YFSETQ. Between the trimmed V and J ends, which lost 4 bases and 5 bases, there was a span of 10 bases. In nucleotides, the CDR3 is TGCGCCAGCAGCCATAGTCAGAACGAGCAGTACTTC. Its translation: CASSHSQNEQYF.

This clonotype was observed a handful of times. The chain joins TRBV5-4 to TRBJ2-7; 10 positions match TRBD1. After removal of 3 bases from V and 2 bases from J, the junction contained 5 bases not matched to a gene. This CDR3 contains 15 residues. Germline values: CDR1 SGHNT, CDR2 YYREEE (reference sequence). CDR3 amino acids: CASSSGTGVTYEQYF. The CDR3 DNA reads as TGTGCCAGCAGCTCAGGGACAGGGGTCACCTACGAGCAGTACTTC.

This sequence joins TRBV7-2 and TRBJ2-7; D is uncertain. V was clipped by 6 bases and J by 4 bases, with 16 bases between them. This CDR3 has 14 amino acids. CDR1 is SGHTA, CDR2 FQGNSA, per germline. CDR3 sequence reads: CASSSRLGGYEQYF. CDR3 in DNA: TGTGCCAGCAGTTCCAGGTTGGGCGGATACGAGCAGTACTTC.

This clonotype has a handful of counts. The chain couples TRBV19 to TRBJ2-7; D could derive from TRBD1 or TRBD2 (5 bases each). V lost 5 bases and J 1 base, leaving 18 bases between the germline ends. Germline CDR1 LNHDA, CDR2 SQIVND (reference sequence). This CDR3 is built from 16 residues. The CDR3 nucleotides read TGTGCCAGTAGTCCTCAACCGGGACGGGGATCCTACGAGCAGTACTTC. Encoded protein: CASSPQPGRGSYEQYF.

For this clonotype: Since a much larger clone is just one base distant, this may be a read error. The chain is built from TRBV9 and TRBJ2-7, with D unresolved. CDR1 is SGDLS and CDR2 is YYNGEE in the germline V gene. The CDR3 has 13 amino acids. Trimming removed 3 bases from V and 2 bases from J, with 9 bases in between. CDR3 coding DNA: TGTGCCAGCAGCGAGGGCACAACCTACGAGCAGTACTTC. Its protein is CASSEGTTYEQYF.

This clonotype has a handful of counts. The chain is built from TRBV12-5 and TRBJ1-4; D gene ambiguous. Trimming removed 5 bases from V and 7 bases from J, with 17 bases in between. The germline gives CDR1 LGHNT, CDR2 FRNRAP. The CDR3 consists of 15 residues. CDR3 nucleotides: TGTGCTAGTGGTCCTTCAAATACCCAGCGTGAAAAACTGTTTTTT. Translating it yields CASGPSNTQREKLFF.

This clonotype was seen ten or more times. The chain joins TRBV19 to TRBJ2-5, with D possibly being TRBD1 (6 bases). V was cut by 4 bases and J by 5 bases, with 8 bases left in between. CDR1 is LNHDA, CDR2 SQIVND, per germline (reference sequence). The CDR3 extends over 12 amino acids. The CDR3 loop reads CASSNRVETQYF. For the CDR3, the DNA is TGTGCCAGTAGTAACAGGGTCGAGACCCAGTACTTC.

The chain recombines TRBV10-3 with TRBJ2-7, with a weak D call TRBD1 (6 bases). Trimming cost V 2 bases and J 1 base, with 6 bases left between them. CDR1 ENHRY and CDR2 SYGVKD come from the germline V gene. The CDR3 extends over 13 amino acids. Written as DNA, the CDR3 is TGTGCCATCAGTGAGCAGGGGTCCTACGAGCAGTACTTC. Translating gives CAISEQGSYEQYF.